This TCR beta chain was retrieved from a study of cytomegalovirus exposure and HLA in healthy donors (dated by TCRdb to 2016 to 2017). Background for the entire study: An earlier analysis of several hundred of the donors reported approximately 260 Gb of sequence data and 100 million to 120 million unique TCR beta sequences obtained from 180 million or so T cells. Roughly 300 gigabases of sequencing data and around 80 million unique TCR sequences made up an early release that covered under 750 HLA-typed donors. To decide whether each TCR beta V gene segment behaved as functional or pseudogenic, an earlier analysis of 587 of the donors relied on high-throughput TCR beta sequencing. The genetic ancestry cluster associated with self-reported Caucasian donors included about four fifths of the 398 genotyped donors. The study aimed to test whether cataloging public T cell receptors could reveal signatures of past pathogen exposure. Rather than using new phenotypic data, the later analysis identified candidate immune exposures from TCR beta sequences and from how often those sequences occurred across donors. Across approximately 420 genotyped donors of the cohort, an average of 235,054 unique TCR beta nucleotide sequences per donor were sequenced, and roughly 17% of those sequences were non-productive. Besides the first cohort of around 700 subjects, a separate validation cohort made up of roughly 120 different subjects was used. The number of typed donors differed by locus: roughly 620-640 for A, B, C, DRB1 and DQB1; 522 for DQA1; around 610 for DPA1; and about 450 for DPB1. Donor age, sex, ethnicity and CMV serostatus were collected together with the repertoire data. All discovery cohort repertoires had been generated using a single sequencing platform. HLA typing included class I and class II loci at four-digit resolution. To predict cytomegalovirus infection status, the study combined high-throughput TCR immunosequencing, statistical association of individual TCRs with disease status, and machine learning. To study patterns of TCR occurrence, a later analysis re-analyzed previously published TCR beta repertoires from 650 to 750 donors and added high-resolution HLA genotyping. Using immunosequencing, the study profiled T cell repertoires from fewer than 850 subjects and related those repertoires to cytomegalovirus serostatus. In a later genetic analysis, genome-wide SNP genotypes for about 65% of the roughly 700 donors were used, and that subset was treated as a discovery cohort. Five DR-DQ haplotypes were treated as single units for association and clustering because of strong linkage in the cohort.

Trimming takes 7 bases from V and 2 bases from J, and the germline ends sit 17 bases apart. The germline V gene encodes CDR1 MDHEN and CDR2 SYDVKM. The CDR3 starts with the cysteine, ends with the phenylalanine, and has 15 residues. Only CDR3 DNA is held: 45 bases, read in frame from base 1. Library prep was done by the immunoSEQ multiplex PCR assay. For the multiplex PCR, a mixture combining 60 forward primers for TCR Vbeta segments and 13 reverse primers for TCR Jbeta segments was used. A multiplex PCR assay on genomic DNA amplified the CDR3 region of rearranged TCR beta genes. On the Illumina HiSeq System, the amplified TCR beta libraries were sequenced as 87-base-pair reads. The paper's processing steps were these. Across the 700 or so repertoires, a later analysis counted approximately 75 million unique TCR beta chains, 8.5 million to 12 million of which were shared by at least two donors. A nearest-neighbor algorithm error-corrected the raw reads and collapsed the reads into unique sequences, merging closely related sequences to remove PCR and sequencing errors. To assign V, D and J gene segments, CDR3 sequences were aligned to IMGT reference sequences. For a sequence to be retained, at least a six-nucleotide match to both a V gene segment and a J gene segment was required. A rearrangement was called productive if the CDR3 had no stop codons and remained in frame with V and J, and every other rearrangement was called non-productive. CDR3 was defined according to IMGT convention as the region running from the second conserved V-encoded cysteine to the conserved J-encoded phenylalanine. In an earlier analysis of around 570 of the donors, sequences lacking an unambiguous match to a single V gene segment were excluded. In an earlier analysis of more than 500 of the donors, a V segment was called functional when productive rearrangements were above 56.7%, and segregating when the standard deviation between donors exceeded 5%. A statistical classification framework was built to diagnose cytomegalovirus status from the catalog of TCR beta chain sequences. In a later analysis, V and J genes were assigned by comparing TCR nucleotide sequences against IMGT/GENE-DB human TR gene sequences. A later analysis assigned CDR3 sequences and most-parsimonious VDJ recombination scenarios with the TCRdist pipeline. A later analysis defined each TCR beta chain by its CDR3 amino acid sequence plus V-gene family, and excluded reads lacking a unique V-gene family. As a way to deal with suspected cross-contamination and a sequencing artifact, a later analysis dropped 450 to 600 nucleotide sequences that were highly shared and had low generation probability. For each public chain, a later analysis derived a clonal expansion index from normalized ranks of inferred template counts within each repertoire. In a later analysis, generation probabilities were computed with a VDJ recombination model fitted to out-of-frame rearrangements, and the resulting probabilities were checked against IGoR. In a later analysis, TCR-TCR, TCR-HLA and TCR-CMV co-occurrence was scored with hypergeometric tests, and a repertoire-size bias correction was applied to TCR pairs. False discovery rates were estimated in a later analysis by permuting HLA or CMV assignments 20 times. In a later analysis, co-occurring TCRs were grouped with DBSCAN, and TCRdist sequence similarity was added when clustering was performed within HLA-allele-positive subsets. Repertoires with fewer than 30,000 or more than 120,000 public chains were left out of co-occurrence clustering, as were five repertoires with anomalous nucleotide sharing. TCRdb limited this immuneACCESS table to in-frame rearrangements with V and J called. A share of clones is missing; checked studies link under half to unresolved V genes, and the rest is unexplained. V and J calls and clone size are as listed in that table; D and trimming were resolved from the DNA. The sample has about 200,000 clones on record, 70% to 90% of them singletons. The ten top clones hold around 0.31% of the sample.

Broad study findings and their caveats: A later genetic analysis reported fewer N-insertions in productive TCRs among donors in an Asian-associated ancestry cluster than the approximately 700-donor mean. Because the 87-base-pair reads could not distinguish some IMGT-functional V segments, including TRBV6-2 and TRBV6-3, those segments were excluded. At a false discovery rate of 0.05, a later analysis linked around 17,000 TCR beta sequences to specific HLA alleles. Most TCR sequences were seen in very few donors, while some public TCRs were found in many individuals. A cluster of highly shared sequence variants was judged likely to represent a technical artifact of the sequencing pipeline. Presence/absence analyses assumed roughly uniform sequencing depth across donors, an assumption that may not hold. HLA typing was unavailable for some donors at each locus, so association tests used only the typed subset. For the cohort, immune exposure information was limited to CMV serostatus. Linkage disequilibrium might explain the correlated functional status among segregating V segments, but an unknown experimental factor could not be excluded. In an earlier analysis of approximately 600 of the donors, most TCR beta V segments were observed in productive rearrangements about 87% or about 30% of the time, broadly matching IMGT annotations. A later analysis found that most CMV-associated TCR beta chains appeared HLA-restricted, with HLA associations seemingly driven largely by CMV exposure. In the study, around 160 TCR beta chains were listed as associated with cytomegalovirus. Compared with equally common non-associated chains, HLA-associated TCR beta chains in a later analysis were more clonally expanded and had lower generation probabilities. In both the original and validation cohorts, the classifier was reported to diagnose cytomegalovirus status with high specificity and sensitivity. According to the authors, the approach could potentially be generalized to other disease states and immunological phenotypes. The cohort was sequenced for TCR beta chains only, and without alpha or paired-chain data the features that could be detected were limited. In vitro tests confirmed that a few of the cytomegalovirus-associated TCR beta chains recognize cytomegalovirus antigens. In a later analysis, TCR association rates were found to vary across HLA loci, with the most associated TCRs seen for DRB1 alleles and the fewest for HLA-C alleles. Because counts were too low, seventeen rarely observed V segments, including chromosome 9 orphons, were excluded from the earlier analysis of about 500 of the donors. When HLA alleles, especially DR and DQ, strongly co-occurred, attributing TCR associations to individual alleles was difficult. In a later genetic analysis, a missense DCLRE1C variant was associated with V-gene and J-gene trimming of TCR beta chains, and the association was replicated in an independent cohort. A further reported finding was that TCR beta sequences accurately predicted the HLA-A and HLA-B alleles for most subjects in the first cohort. Several of the top co-occurrence clusters appeared to be linked to parvovirus B19, influenza, CMV and Epstein-Barr virus, according to a later analysis.

In total, roughly 710 healthy bone marrow donors made up the cohort. At the time of sampling, all cohort members were nominally healthy, though unrecorded immune exposures were likely present. The donor was CMV seronegative and was included in the group of under 450 seronegative cohort members. Each donor provided a peripheral blood sample, and peripheral blood mononuclear cells were used for TCR beta sequencing. The Qiagen DNeasy Blood Extraction Kit was used to extract genomic DNA from the blood cell samples. Remarks on this clone: No antigen is known for it. The sample holds no much larger clone one base away, and base qualities are not on file.

The TCR sequence derives from a woman aged 30 to 39 in good health and CMV-seronegative. The rearranged segments are TRBV28 and TRBJ1-1; possibly the D gene is TRBD1, per 6 matching bases. Sequenced material: PBMCs. The nucleotide sequence is TGTGCCAGCATAGTCCAGGGGTATCCTAACACTGAAGCTTTCTTT. Translated, this is CASIVQGYPNTEAFF.